This is a list of T cell receptor beta chains from one sample in a study of blood T cells in healthy people across ages. TCRdb re-analysed the 5' RACE reads in MiXCR, keeping a single row per CDR3 protein. Among some 1.5 million distinct CDR3 sequences listed, roughly 28% were seen once. The sequenced material came from blood. Receptors originate from a woman in her twenties or thirties in good health. Both conserved end residues are part of each CDR3. The D gene is left open where the match is weak. The size entry is marked missing in some rows and otherwise reads once, few, many or a size class.

D gene | J gene | clone size | V gene | CDR3 DNA | CDR3 protein
TRBD1 | TRBJ2-7 | many | TRBV29-1 | TGCAGCGTTGGCGGACAGGCGGCCTACGAGCAGTACTTC | CSVGGQAAYEQYF
NA | TRBJ2-7 | few | TRBV20-1 | TGCAGTGCTAGAGAGAATCCCTCTCGGGAGCAGTACTTC | CSARENPSREQYF
NA | TRBJ2-7 | NA | TRBV5-1 | TGCGCCAGCAGCCCCCAGGTGGCGGGGAACCACGAGCAGTACTTC | CASSPQVAGNHEQYF
NA | TRBJ2-7 | many | TRBV20-1 | TGCAGTGCTAGCCGGACGGTTTACGAGCAGTACTTC | CSASRTVYEQYF
NA | TRBJ1-1 | NA | TRBV5-5 | TGTGCCAGCAGCCGATTGGAGCGGACTGAAGCTTTCTTT | CASSRLERTEAFF
NA | TRBJ2-7 | many | TRBV15 | TGTGCCGCCAGCGGCGTCAGGGGAGTCGGCGAGCAGTACTTC | CAASGVRGVGEQYF
NA | TRBJ2-7 | NA | TRBV20-1 | TGCAGTGCTAGAGTCCCCGGGACCGACTCCTACGAGCAGTACTTC | CSARVPGTDSYEQYF
NA | TRBJ2-5 | few | TRBV6-2/TRBV6-3 | TGTGCCAGCAGTTATCCCCCCGGGGGCGAAATCACCCAGTACTTC | CASSYPPGGEITQYF
TRBD1 | TRBJ2-1 | few | TRBV5-1 | TGCGCCAGCAGCTTACCACTAACCGGGACAGGCTCCTTTAATGAGCAGTTCTTC | CASSLPLTGTGSFNEQFF
NA | TRBJ1-2 | few | TRBV4-1 | TGCGCCAGCAGCCAAGAATTTGGGGGAGGCTACACCTTC | CASSQEFGGGYTF
NA | TRBJ1-1 | few | TRBV29-1 | TGCAGCGTTGATCAGGTTAGGGGAGCTTTCTTT | CSVDQVRGAFF
TRBD1 | TRBJ2-1 | many | TRBV20-1 | TGCAGTGCTGCAGGGGGCGTGCAGCAGTTCTTC | CSAAGGVQQFF
NA | TRBJ2-7 | NA | TRBV20-1 | TGCAGTGCTAGGCCACCGAGGGGATTGGGCAACGAGCAGTACTTC | CSARPPRGLGNEQYF
NA | TRBJ1-1 | NA | TRBV9 | TGTGCCAGCAGCGTTCTACTAAACACTGAAGCTTTCTTT | CASSVLLNTEAFF
NA | TRBJ2-3 | NA | TRBV5-1 | TGCGCCAGCAGCTTGGAGGTACAGGCCCCTAGCACAGATACGCAGTATTTT | CASSLEVQAPSTDTQYF
TRBD2 | TRBJ2-7 | many | TRBV12-3/TRBV12-4 | TGTGCCAGCAGGGCGACTAGCGGGAGGAACGAGCAGTACTTC | CASRATSGRNEQYF
NA | TRBJ2-5 | many | TRBV20-1 | TGCAGTGTAGTTGTCCTAGAGACCCAGTACTTC | CSVVVLETQYF
TRBD2 | TRBJ2-4 | NA | TRBV12-3/TRBV12-4 | TGTGCCAGCAGGTTCACTAGCGGGGGGGACATTCAGTACTTC | CASRFTSGGDIQYF
NA | TRBJ1-1 | NA | TRBV11-2 | TGTGCCAGCAGCCTCCGTATCCTCAACACTGAAGCTTTCTTT | CASSLRILNTEAFF
TRBD2 | TRBJ2-2 | NA | TRBV6-6 | TGTGCCAGCAGAAAACTAGCGGTGAGCACCGGGGAGCTGTTTTTT | CASRKLAVSTGELFF
TRBD2 | TRBJ2-3 | few | TRBV9 | TGTGCCAGCAGCGCTAGCGGGGGGACTATCACAGATACGCAGTATTTT | CASSASGGTITDTQYF
NA | TRBJ2-2 | few | TRBV10-1 | TGCGCCAGCAGTCCGAGACAGGGAGGTACCGGGGAGCTGTTTTTT | CASSPRQGGTGELFF
NA | TRBJ1-2 | NA | TRBV2 | TGTGCCACCAGTCAGTCGGTCCTGGACAAGAACTATGGCTACACCTTC | CATSQSVLDKNYGYTF
NA | TRBJ1-1 | NA | TRBV15 | TGTGCCACCAGCAGAGATCACACCGTGAACACTGAAGCTTTCTTT | CATSRDHTVNTEAFF
NA | TRBJ1-3 | NA | TRBV7-2 | TGTGCCAGCACCCCCCACTCCGGGACGGGAGGAAACACCATATATTTT | CASTPHSGTGGNTIYF
NA | TRBJ2-1 | NA | TRBV27 | TGTGCCAGCACCTGGGGCGGGTCCAATGAGCAGTTCTTC | CASTWGGSNEQFF
NA | TRBJ1-6 | few | TRBV27 | TGTGCCAGCAGTCCCCGGACAGCTTCACCCCTCCACTTT | CASSPRTASPLHF